The clone carrying this T cell receptor (beta chain) was counted at least ten times. An expansion of CD8+CD57+ cells by flow cytometry had been shown in patients chosen for sequencing. This sample was included in a study of CD8+CD57+ T cells in acquired aplastic anemia. Using genomic DNA as the template, TCR beta VDJ and CDR3 profiling was carried out. TCRdb re-derived calls from the reads in MiXCR, one entry per CDR3 protein. Of 310,000 or so distinct CDR3 sequences detected, about three fifths appear once; the ten largest clones hold 1% to 1.5%. This clonotype originated in a human donor with aplastic anemia. What was sequenced was sorted CD4+, CD8+, or CD8+CD57+ T cells (not recorded which) from PBMCs.

CDR3: CSVTGPGPRINEQFF. CDR3 coding DNA: TGCAGCGTGACCGGACCGGGACCCAGGATCAATGAGCAGTTCTTC. J is TRBJ2-1 and V is TRBV29-1, with D possibly being TRBD1 or TRBD2 (5 bases each). V was clipped by 6 bases and J by 6 bases, with 21 bases between them. The V gene's germline CDR1 is SQVTM and CDR2 ANQGSEA. This CDR3 spans 15 amino acids.